These 27 T cell receptor beta chains originate from one sample sequenced in a study of shared clonotypes between healthy human individuals. The repertoire was sequenced with immunoSEQ multiplex PCR; TCRdb's copy has only in-frame clones and lacks some. The sample shows about 2.3 million clones, approximately 95% of them seen only once. The sample was naive CD4+ T cells from PBMCs. Subset indicated: CD45RA+ positively selected. Receptor source: a young man in good health. Some clones in this sample may be carry-over from other donors' samples.

The chain joins TRBV29-1 to TRBJ1-1; the match to TRBD1 covers 8 bases. This CDR3 region has 13 residues. Germline assignment: CDR1 SQVTM and CDR2 ANQGSEA. With 4 bases clipped from V and 5 bases from J, the junction kept 6 bases outside the gene matches. CDR3 sequence reads: CSVGQGIGTEAFF. In nucleotides, the CDR3 is TGCAGCGTTGGACAGGGGATTGGAACTGAAGCTTTCTTT.

Note on this clone: The sample contains more than one DNA sequence encoding this CDR3. This chain uses TRBV18 with TRBJ2-7; D unresolved. Trimming cost V 2 bases and J 3 bases, with 11 bases left between them. The CDR3 has 14 amino acids. Germline loops: CDR1 KGHSH, CDR2 LQKENI. CDR3 bases: TGTGCCAGCTCACCATCTGCAGCCAGCTACGAGCAGTACTTC. Encoded protein: CASSPSAASYEQYF.

The chain has TRBV18 and TRBJ1-2; D ambiguous. CDR3 size: 13 residues. CDR1 and CDR2 from the germline V gene are KGHSH and LQKENI. Trimming removed 3 bases at V and 4 bases at J, with 9 bases between. The CDR3: CASSPDGLYGYTF. CDR3 in DNA: TGTGCCAGCTCACCGGACGGTCTCTATGGCTACACCTTC.

The gene calls are TRBV30 and TRBJ2-1; 10 bases are a match to TRBD2. Germline loops: CDR1 GTSNPN, CDR2 SVGIG (reference sequence). The J segment lost 5 bases and the V segment lost 2 bases, leaving 9 bases of the junction unmatched. This CDR3 contains 16 residues. DNA for the CDR3: TGTGCCTGGAGTCCTCCGGGACTAGCGTCGGACAATGAGCAGTTCTTC. Translating gives CAWSPPGLASDNEQFF.

In its sample, this clone was seen once. V gene TRBV28 combines with J gene TRBJ2-1; TRBD1 or TRBD2 may be the D gene (5 bases each). Germline CDR1 and CDR2: MDHEN and SYDVKM. V was shortened by 6 bases and J by 4 bases, with 19 bases between the two germline ends. The CDR3 runs 16 residues. The CDR3 region is CASSRDLGTRYNEQFF. The CDR3 DNA reads TGTGCCAGCAGCCGCGATCTGGGGACCCGTTACAATGAGCAGTTCTTC.

This chain joins TRBV14 and TRBJ2-7; D call uncertain. Germline lookup yields CDR1 SGHDN and CDR2 FVKESK. The CDR3 length is 12 residues. Trimming took off 3 bases at V and 9 bases at J, with 12 bases between the two ends. In nucleotides, the CDR3 is TGTGCCAGCAGCCAGCACTGGCTAGGGCAGTACTTC. Translated: CASSQHWLGQYF.

As for this clone: This sample also contains other DNA sequences that code for the same CDR3. The J gene is TRBJ1-2, the V gene TRBV18; tentatively, D is TRBD1 (5 bases). Trimming removed 3 bases from V and 8 bases from J, with 13 bases in between. This CDR3 has 13 residues. In germline, CDR1 is KGHSH, CDR2 LQKENI. The CDR3 nucleotides are TGTGCCAGCTCACCCGGGGCCGGGGACGGCTACACCTTC. This sequence encodes CASSPGAGDGYTF.

For the CDR3, the DNA is TGTGCCAGCACCCTTGGGACACATCAAGAGACCCAGTACTTC. Residues: CASTLGTHQETQYF. The genes are TRBV28 and TRBJ2-5, with D tentatively TRBD1 (6 bases). Trimming pared 7 bases from V and 2 bases from J, leaving 14 bases between. The CDR3 covers 14 residues. Germline CDR1 and CDR2: MDHEN and SYDVKM.

The rearrangement joins TRBV27 to TRBJ2-1, with 8 positions matching TRBD2. Germline V CDR1 and CDR2: MNHEY, SMNVEV (reference sequence). V dropped 7 bases and J dropped 2; count of bases not matched to a gene: 10. CDR3 length equals 16 residues. CDR3 in amino acids: CASTPGPTSAYNEQFF. The CDR3 DNA sequence: TGTGCCAGCACTCCCGGCCCGACTAGCGCCTACAATGAGCAGTTCTTC.

The rearrangement uses TRBV5-1 and TRBJ2-5, with D tentatively TRBD2 (5 bases). The CDR3 runs 14 residues. Per germline, CDR1 SGHRS and CDR2 YFSETQ. V gave up 3 bases and J gave up 2 bases, with 11 bases separating them. CDR3 DNA sequence: TGCGCCAGCAGCTCGCGGGTCAATCAAGAGACCCAGTACTTC. Translation: CASSSRVNQETQYF. Using reference TRBV5-1 and TRBJ2-5 for the parts outside the CDR3, the full variable domain is KAGVTQTPRYLIKTRGQQVTLSCSPISGHRSVSWYQQTPGQGLQFLFEYFSETQRNKGNFPGRFSGRQFSNSRSEMNVSTLELGDSALYLCASSSRVNQETQYFGPGTRLLVL.

The chain uses TRBV2 and TRBJ1-1, with D unresolved. The CDR3 has 13 amino acids. Per germline, CDR1 SNHLY and CDR2 FYNNEI. The germline V and J ends were trimmed by 3 bases and 1 base, with 6 bases remaining between them. The CDR3 coding sequence is TGTGCCAGCAGTGACCAGGAGAACACTGAAGCTTTCTTT. Its protein is CASSDQENTEAFF.

This clone was counted once. This chain connects TRBV18 to TRBJ1-1; the match to TRBD1 covers 10 bases. This CDR3 has 16 amino acids. Trimming removed 6 bases from V and 4 bases from J; junction bases left unmatched: 11. Germline V CDR1 and CDR2: KGHSH, LQKENI. CDR3 sequence (DNA): TGTGCCAGCTCCATAATCGCCGGACAGGGGGGCACTGAAGCTTTCTTT. Translating it yields CASSIIAGQGGTEAFF.

The J gene is TRBJ1-2, the V gene TRBV1. TRBV1 is annotated as a pseudogene. The CDR3 consists of 16 residues. The CDR3 sequence is CTSSLFRRPDGYGYTF. For the CDR3, the DNA is TGCACCAGCAGCCTCTTCCGTAGGCCGGACGGCTATGGCTACACCTTC.

This chain connects TRBV5-1 to TRBJ1-4; 11 bases fit TRBD1. The CDR3 runs to 17 residues. V lost 2 bases to trimming and J lost 8 bases; unmatched junction nucleotides: 11. CDR1 is SGHRS and CDR2 is YFSETQ in the germline V gene. The DNA for the CDR3 is TGCGCCAGCAGCTTTAGTGGGACAGGGGGACTTGGCGAAAAACTGTTTTTT. Translated, it gives CASSFSGTGGLGEKLFF.

The chain is built from TRBV29-1 and TRBJ2-5; the D call may be TRBD1 or TRBD2 (5 bases each). This CDR3 spans 12 amino acids. The V gene's germline CDR1 is SQVTM and CDR2 ANQGSEA. The V and J ends lost 4 bases and 5 bases respectively, with 11 bases between them. The CDR3 sequence is CSVGSGTETQYF. CDR3 bases: TGCAGCGTTGGATCCGGGACGGAGACCCAGTACTTC.

The rearrangement uses TRBV7-2 and TRBJ2-1; a weak D match, TRBD1 (6 bases). The length of the CDR3 is 15 residues. V lost 1 base and J 8 bases, leaving 15 bases between the germline ends. Germline CDR1 reads SGHTA; CDR2 reads FQGNSA. CDR3 sequence reads: CASSLVGQGNHEQFF. CDR3 in DNA: TGTGCCAGCAGCTTAGTAGGGCAGGGGAATCATGAGCAGTTCTTC.

In this sample, this clone turned up once. V usage is TRBV5-1 and J usage is TRBJ2-2, with D perhaps given as TRBD1 or TRBD2 (6 bases each). The CDR3 consists of 15 residues. Germline values: CDR1 SGHRS, CDR2 YFSETQ. With 0 bases removed from V and 6 bases from J, the gap between germline ends came to 12 bases. The CDR3 spells CASSLAGAGSGELFF. DNA for the CDR3: TGCGCCAGCAGCTTGGCAGGGGCGGGATCCGGGGAGCTGTTTTTT. Supplemented by reference TRBV5-1 and TRBJ2-2, the full variable domain reads KAGVTQTPRYLIKTRGQQVTLSCSPISGHRSVSWYQQTPGQGLQFLFEYFSETQRNKGNFPGRFSGRQFSNSRSEMNVSTLELGDSALYLCASSLAGAGSGELFFGEGSRLTVL.

As concerns this clone: One junction end disagrees with the germline gene, perhaps due to a read error. DNA of the CDR3: TGTGCCAGCAGGGAAGACAGCCCTACCTACGAGCAGTACTTC. Translation: CASREDSPTYEQYF. The chain combines TRBV2 with TRBJ2-7; perhaps TRBD1 as D (5 bases). Germline values: CDR1 SNHLY, CDR2 FYNNEI. CDR3 length: 14 amino acids.

The chain joins TRBV5-4 to TRBJ1-1, with D hard to call. Germline V gene data show CDR1 as SGHNT and CDR2 as YYREEE (reference sequence). The V and J ends lost 0 bases and 1 base respectively, with 7 bases between them. The CDR3 is 14 amino acids. CDR3 loop: CASSLEPPNTEAFF. The CDR3 DNA is TGTGCCAGCAGCTTGGAGCCTCCGAACACTGAAGCTTTCTTT.

This clone is a singleton in its sample. The chain links TRBV23-1 to TRBJ2-3; no clear D gene. TRBV23-1 counts as an open reading frame of uncertain function. V shed 10 bases and J shed 2 bases, with 13 bases lying between them. The CDR3 consists of 13 residues. The CDR3 nucleotides are TGCGCCACCTCCAGGTACCTCACAGATACGCAGTATTTT. Its protein is CATSRYLTDTQYF.

V and J are TRBV29-1 and TRBJ2-1; no reliable D call. Germline V CDR1 and CDR2: SQVTM, ANQGSEA. V gave up 3 bases and J gave up 6 bases, with 12 bases separating them. The CDR3 consists of 13 residues. The CDR3 nucleotides read TGCAGCGTTGATATAGGGATGGGCAATGAGCAGTTCTTC. Protein product: CSVDIGMGNEQFF.

This chain links TRBV28 with TRBJ1-2, with D unclear. Trimming removed 3 bases from V and 8 bases from J, with 16 bases in between. Germline loops: CDR1 MDHEN, CDR2 SYDVKM. The CDR3 covers 14 residues. The CDR3 DNA follows: TGTGCCAGCAGTTTCCGGCAGGCCGGGAGGGGCTACACCTTC. Protein product: CASSFRQAGRGYTF.

The rearrangement joins TRBV7-9 to TRBJ1-1; the D gene is possibly TRBD1 (5 bases). There are 14 residues in the CDR3. V lost 2 bases and J lost 3, with 10 bases in between. The germline gives CDR1 SEHNR, CDR2 FQNEAQ (reference sequence). The CDR3 sequence is CASSLYPRDTEAFF. The CDR3 bases are TGTGCCAGCAGCTTATACCCCAGGGACACTGAAGCTTTCTTT.

The V and J genes are TRBV28 and TRBJ1-1, with D hard to call. Trimming left V 6 bases short and J 0 bases short, with 8 bases between. The CDR3 spans 13 residues. The germline V gene encodes CDR1 MDHEN and CDR2 SYDVKM. The CDR3 region has the DNA TGTGCCAGCAGGCCCAAAATGAACACTGAAGCTTTCTTT. This codes for CASRPKMNTEAFF.

The chain links TRBV4-2 to TRBJ2-3; no clear D. Trimming took off 1 base at V and 5 bases at J, with 7 bases between the two ends. The CDR3 is made up of 13 amino acids. From germline, CDR1 is LGHNA and CDR2 YNFKEQ. The CDR3 DNA reads TGTGCCAGCAGCCAAGTGGACCAAGATACGCAGTATTTT. It encodes CASSQVDQDTQYF.

J is TRBJ2-7 and V is TRBV6-4, with 7 bases matching TRBD2. J was trimmed by 0 bases and V by 4 bases; bases with no gene match: 9. CDR3 length: 16 residues. Germline-derived CDR1 and CDR2 are MRHNA and SNTAGT. CDR3 loop: CASSVSSGSPSYEQYF. CDR3 in DNA: TGTGCCAGCAGTGTATCTAGCGGAAGCCCCTCCTACGAGCAGTACTTC.

The chain recombines TRBV7-9 with TRBJ2-4; D may be TRBD1 (5 bases). The CDR3 runs 12 residues. The V gene's germline CDR1 is SEHNR and CDR2 FQNEAQ (reference sequence). Trimming took off 3 bases at V and 7 bases at J, with 7 bases between the two ends. This chain's CDR3 is CASSFDSNIQYF. The CDR3, as DNA: TGTGCCAGCAGCTTCGACAGCAACATTCAGTACTTC.